This T cell receptor (beta chain) was captured in a study of shared clonotypes between healthy human individuals. The CDR3 covers 12 residues. The germline CDR1 and CDR2 sequences are SGDLS and YYNGEE. V was clipped by 4 bases and J by 7 bases, with 12 bases between them. As for this clone: The sample carries other DNA sequences with the same CDR3.

Assay: immunoSEQ multiplex PCR; the TCRdb copy retains only in-frame clones and omits some. The sample has millions of clones, roughly 95% seen once. CD8 cells classed as naive were CD45RO-negative and positively selected for CCR7, excluding terminally differentiated effector memory CD45RA+ cells. The TCR originated in a man aged 18 to 30 in good health. Sequencing used naive CD8+ T cells sorted from blood. The genes are TRBV9 and TRBJ2-7, with a tentative D call TRBD1 (6 bases). The CDR3 loop is CASSSPGTEQYF. CDR3 DNA sequence: TGTGCCAGCAGCTCCCCGGGGACAGAGCAGTACTTC. Combining the CDR3 with reference TRBV9 and TRBJ2-7 gives the whole variable domain DSGVTQTPKHLITATGQRVTLRCSPRSGDLSVYWYQQSLDQGLQFLIQYYNGEERAKGNILERFSAQQFPDLHSELNLSSLELGDSALYFCASSSPGTEQYFGPGTRLTVT.